This entry lists 19 T cell receptor beta chains sequenced from one sample in a study of blood T cell repertoires in COVID-19. TCRdb's copy holds only in-frame clones and misses some; the assay was immunoSEQ multiplex PCR. The sample records under 80,000 clones, around 89% being singletons. Sequencing was performed on peripheral blood. The source of these receptors is a man aged 70 or older with active or convalescent COVID-19.

This clone has just one count. This chain links TRBV5-6 with TRBJ1-1; no reliable D call. The ends were cut back, 4 bases at V and 5 bases at J, with 15 bases in the middle. This CDR3 region has 14 residues. Germline loops: CDR1 SGHDT, CDR2 YYEEEE. CDR3 nucleotides: TGTGCCAGCAGCCCCACGGGAAGTTGGACTGAAGCTTTCTTT. As protein: CASSPTGSWTEAFF.

The J gene is TRBJ2-5, the V gene TRBV5-4; no firm D call. Germline V gene lookup returns CDR1 SGHNT and CDR2 YYREEE (reference sequence). V was trimmed by 0 bases and J by 1 base, leaving 16 bases between them. This CDR3 spans 17 amino acids. CDR3 sequence: CASSLGGTFKFQETQYF. The CDR3 DNA sequence: TGTGCCAGCAGCTTGGGTGGCACGTTCAAGTTCCAAGAGACCCAGTACTTC.

The chain combines TRBV3-1 (or the pseudogene TRBV3-2) with TRBJ2-3, with TRBD2 matching 7 bases. The length of the CDR3 is 17 residues. Losses at the gene ends were 0 bases for V and 2 bases for J; bases not matched to a gene: 8. CDR1 is LGHDT and CDR2 is YNNKEL in the germline V gene (reference sequence). The CDR3 region is CASSQDLGAGLTDTQYF. The CDR3 DNA is TGTGCCAGCAGCCAAGATCTTGGAGCGGGACTCACAGATACGCAGTATTTT.

The chain couples TRBV2 to TRBJ2-2, with D perhaps matching TRBD2 (5 bases). The CDR3 is made up of 15 amino acids. Germline assignment: CDR1 SNHLY and CDR2 FYNNEI. The V gene lost 6 bases and the J gene lost 4 bases, with 15 bases spanning the gap. This CDR3 is CASSPSAEFTGELFF. The CDR3 coding sequence is TGTGCCAGCAGCCCTTCAGCGGAATTCACCGGGGAGCTGTTTTTT.

This chain links TRBV2 with TRBJ1-2; the D is unclear. Trimming removed 5 bases from V and 3 bases from J, with 10 bases in between. The CDR3 runs to 13 residues. Germline assignment: CDR1 SNHLY and CDR2 FYNNEI. This chain's CDR3 is CASSTEGDYGYTF. As DNA, the CDR3 is TGTGCCAGCAGTACAGAGGGAGACTATGGCTACACCTTC.

The chain recombines TRBV6-5 with TRBJ1-5; 10 bases line up with TRBD1. Losses at the gene ends were 5 bases for V and 4 bases for J; bases not matched to a gene: 5. CDR3 size: 15 residues. The V gene's germline CDR1 is MNHEY and CDR2 SVGAGI. In DNA form, the CDR3 reads TGTGCCAGCAGTCAATCGGGACAGGGGAATCAGCCCCAGCATTTT. Its translation is CASSQSGQGNQPQHF.

This clone has just a few counts. The J gene is TRBJ2-2, the V gene TRBV5-1; D is perhaps TRBD2 (7 bases). V lost 3 bases and J lost 4, with 13 bases in between. Germline-derived CDR1 and CDR2 are SGHRS and YFSETQ. There are 15 residues in the CDR3. CDR3 nucleotides: TGCGCCAGCAGCTCGGGGGGCCGGAGCACCGGGGAGCTGTTTTTT. Protein product: CASSSGGRSTGELFF.

The CDR3, as DNA: TGTGCCAGCAGCTTAGTGACAGAGGAGACCCAGTACTTC. Amino acids: CASSLVTEETQYF. The chain uses TRBV7-2 and TRBJ2-5, with a possible D match to TRBD1 (5 bases). The CDR3 runs to 13 residues. Per germline, CDR1 SGHTA and CDR2 FQGNSA. V shed 1 base and J shed 5 bases, with 8 bases lying between them.

The chain couples TRBV6-2 or TRBV6-3 to TRBJ2-3, with a tentative D call TRBD1 (5 bases). The V end was cut by 5 bases, the J end by 7 bases, with 10 bases between. From germline, CDR1 is MNHEY and CDR2 SVGEGT. This CDR3 has 12 amino acids. The CDR3 region has the DNA TGTGCCAGCAGTCAGGACACGAATACGCAGTATTTT. This gives the protein CASSQDTNTQYF.

The rearrangement links TRBV6-6 to TRBJ2-1; D unresolved. Trimming shortened V by 5 bases and J by 2 bases, and 7 bases separated the two germline ends. CDR1 and CDR2 from the germline V gene are MNHNY and SVGAGI (reference sequence). The CDR3 length is 13 residues. This chain's CDR3 is CASSTLPYNEQFF. Written as DNA, the CDR3 is TGTGCCAGCAGTACCCTACCCTACAATGAGCAGTTCTTC.

This chain links TRBV10-3 with TRBJ2-7; 7 positions match TRBD2. Unmatched junction bases numbered 10, after V lost 6 bases and J lost 5 bases. The germline CDR1 and CDR2 sequences are ENHRY and SYGVKD. The CDR3 spans 14 residues. Written as DNA, the CDR3 is TGTGCCATCAGCGGGACTAACATATTGAACGAGCAGTACTTC. It translates to CAISGTNILNEQYF.

This chain connects TRBV28 to TRBJ1-4; no definite D call. The ends were cut back, 5 bases at V and 0 bases at J, with 13 bases in the middle. Germline assignment: CDR1 MDHEN and CDR2 SYDVKM. CDR3 length: 16 residues. CDR3 residues: CASSPYLIATNEKLFF. CDR3 in DNA: TGTGCCAGCAGTCCATACTTAATAGCAACTAATGAAAAACTGTTTTTT.

V is TRBV27 and J is TRBJ2-7; D might be TRBD2 (5 bases). Germline assignment: CDR1 MNHEY and CDR2 SMNVEV (reference sequence). Trimming stripped 6 bases from V and 6 bases from J, with 21 bases between. This CDR3 comprises 15 residues. CDR3 bases: TGTGCCAGCAGCTTACGGCGGGTGGTCTTCTCCGAGCAGTACTTC. Protein: CASSLRRVVFSEQYF.

The chain is built from TRBV30 and TRBJ1-2; D gene unclear. Germline V CDR1 and CDR2: GTSNPN, SVGIG (reference sequence). Trimming removed 1 base from V and 8 bases from J, with 14 bases in between. The CDR3 totals 13 residues. The CDR3 nucleotides are TGTGCCTGGAGTGGGGCCGTTGTGTACGGCTACACCTTC. Its protein is CAWSGAVVYGYTF.

J is TRBJ2-2 and V is TRBV28; no clear D gene. Germline-derived CDR1 and CDR2 are MDHEN and SYDVKM. This CDR3 is 14 amino acids long. Trimming took off 2 bases at V and 4 bases at J, with 8 bases between the two ends. CDR3 sequence (DNA): TGTGCCAGCAGTTTAGTGCGGTCCACCGGGGAGCTGTTTTTT. It encodes CASSLVRSTGELFF.

V usage is TRBV28 and J usage is TRBJ1-5; D possibly corresponds to TRBD1 (5 bases). Trimming removed 1 base at V and 6 bases at J, with 16 bases between. CDR3 length: 16 residues. Germline V gene sequence: CDR1 MDHEN, CDR2 SYDVKM. The CDR3 DNA follows: TGTGCCAGCAGTTTATATCTGGTGACGGGACTTCAGCCCCAGCATTTT. Translating gives CASSLYLVTGLQPQHF.

This clone has just one count. The chain carries TRBV24-1 and TRBJ1-1; D uncertain. V shed 3 bases and J shed 3 bases, with 7 bases lying between them. CDR3 length: 13 amino acids. Germline assignment: CDR1 KGHDR and CDR2 SFDVKD. The CDR3 bases are TGTGCCACCAGTGATAATGACTACACTGAAGCTTTCTTT. It is translated as CATSDNDYTEAFF.

Concerning this clone: Other DNA variants within this sample encode the same CDR3. The rearrangement links TRBV27 to TRBJ2-2; the match to TRBD2 covers 12 bases. Germline assignment: CDR1 MNHEY and CDR2 SMNVEV (reference sequence). After removal of 6 bases from V and 5 bases from J, the junction contained 4 bases not matched to a gene. The CDR3 runs 15 residues. For the CDR3, the DNA is TGTGCCAGCAGCTTTGGGACTAGCGGGACCGGGGAGCTGTTTTTT. Amino acid sequence: CASSFGTSGTGELFF.

The CDR3 DNA reads TGTGCCAGTAGGTCCGGGACAGCAAATTCACCCCTCCACTTT. Its protein product is CASRSGTANSPLHF. The rearrangement uses TRBV19 and TRBJ1-6; 7 bases fit TRBD1. The length of the CDR3 is 14 residues. CDR1 LNHDA and CDR2 SQIVND come from the germline V gene (reference sequence). The V gene end was trimmed by 6 bases and the J gene end by 7 bases; junction bases not matched to a gene: 6.